This T cell receptor (beta chain) was identified in a study of blood T cell repertoires in COVID-19 (dated by TCRdb to 2020 to 2021). Notes on the research overall: Samples from collaborators originated in the United States, Italy and Spain and spanned both the acute and convalescent phases of COVID-19. HLA class I and class II types, where available, came from metadata supplied by the sample provider rather than from assay-based typing. Sample metadata almost always included a de-identified subject ID, COVID-19 status, age in years and sex. Samples were obtained from the ongoing ImmuneRACE study (first 160 participants) and from about 1,300 subjects provided by 6 global collaborators. The repertoires were released in a freely available public database intended as a resource for research on the immune response to SARS-CoV-2. The material from the prospective study consisted of cDNA or gDNA derived from T cells, B-cell-depleted T cells, or PBMCs. Subjects who had been exposed to COVID-19, were actively infected with it, or had recovered from it provided the deeply sampled blood TCRbeta repertoires that made up the dataset.

TCRbeta CDR3 regions were amplified from genomic DNA using the immunoSEQ Assay, a bias-controlled multiplex PCR. From the authors' description of their analysis: Nucleated cell counts per sample were estimated from amplification of reference gene primers within the assay. Sequence reads were collapsed and filtered to measure the absolute abundance of every unique TCRbeta CDR3 rearrangement. Productive Simpson clonality was computed per sample as the square root of Simpson's diversity index over productive rearrangements. TCRdb took this table from immuneACCESS and kept in-frame rearrangements with V and J called. Such tables lack part of the clones; where checked against another copy, unresolved V genes explain under half of the gap, and the rest is unexplained. The DNA gave D and trimming, while V, J and clone size come from that table. The sample table records 210,000 or so clones; around 85% of these occur just once. The top ten clones comprise 5.1% of the sample.

The trim is 7 bases for V and 2 bases for J, with a gap of 15 bases between the germline ends. CDR1 and CDR2 were assigned from the germline V gene (reference sequence) as WNHNN and SYGVQD. The CDR3 runs 16 residues from the cysteine to the phenylalanine. The read is trimmed to its CDR3 DNA, 48 bases read in frame from base 1. What the study reported, not specific to this receptor: The amount of clinical and demographic metadata varied by source and participant and was provided uncurated.

In the case of this clone: Its antigen specificity is not known. Per-nucleotide qualities are absent, and no much larger clonotype sits a single base away.

One collaborating source in Seattle enrolled patients while the patients were actively infected and followed the patients over time throughout the course of disease. The collaborating institutions used their own protocols to collect whole blood in K2EDTA tubes. For TCRbeta analysis, collaborators shipped samples in one of three forms: frozen whole blood, isolated PBMCs, or DNA extracted from either of those sample types. This sequence was found in a man aged 45-65 years with COVID-19, enrolled during active disease. Sequencing used peripheral blood. The rearrangement combines TRBV10-1 with TRBJ2-6, and the D gene may be TRBD1, 6 bases matching. For the CDR3, the sequence is CASKGQGSTGANVLTF. In nucleotides, the sequence is TGCGCCAGCAAGGGGCAGGGGAGTACTGGGGCCAACGTCCTGACTTTC.